Given below is one T cell receptor (beta chain) in context. CDR3 size: 13 residues. Trimming shortened V by 2 bases and J by 5 bases, and 8 bases separated the two germline ends. The germline gives CDR1 MNHEY, CDR2 SVGEGT. The data are from a study of blood T cells in healthy people across ages. Study as a whole: T cells yielded about one barcoded beta molecule per two cells through template switching.

A second PCR, run for roughly 7 to 11 cycles, used a sample-barcoded 5' primer plus a J-beta primer mix. From the 5' RACE reads, TCRdb called clonotypes with MiXCR, one entry per CDR3 protein. The sample contains about 1.4 million distinct CDR3 sequences, approximately 59% of which appear only once. The sample comprised blood. The chain combines TRBV6-2 or TRBV6-3 with TRBJ2-3; D unresolved. This TCR came from a man aged 18-30 years in good health. The CDR3, as DNA: TGTGCCAGCAGTTACGTGGAAATAGATACGCAGTATTTT. Translated, it gives CASSYVEIDTQYF.